This T cell receptor (beta chain) was profiled in a study of control samples from healthy donors and cancer patients. This clone was detected once. Some clones are missing from TCRdb's copy, which holds only in-frame ones; the method was immunoSEQ multiplex PCR. The repertoire holds about 120,000 clones, with more than 75% as singletons. The receptor comes from a man aged 35 to 55 in good health. Sequenced sample: blood.

The CDR3 sequence: CSAKSGHEQYF. DNA for the CDR3: TGCAGTGCTAAGTCTGGCCACGAGCAGTACTTC. The chain recombines TRBV20-1 with TRBJ2-7; D ambiguous. CDR1 and CDR2 (germline): DFQATT, SNEGSKA (reference sequence). The CDR3 is 11 amino acids. The V end was cut by 4 bases, the J end by 5 bases, with 9 bases between.